These 5 T cell receptor beta chains were all obtained from the same sample, sequenced in a study of T cells after posttransplantation cyclophosphamide. Generated by immunoSEQ multiplex PCR, the TCRdb table keeps only in-frame clones and is missing some. The sample includes tens of thousands of clones, roughly 95% of them seen just once. The specimen was PBMCs. The receptors were sampled from a woman aged 25 to 39 in good health and a related stem cell transplant donor.

The chain employs TRBV19 and TRBJ1-1; 9 bases fit TRBD1. This CDR3 contains 17 residues. In germline, CDR1 is LNHDA, CDR2 SQIVND (reference sequence). The V segment lost 4 bases and the J segment 4 bases; nucleotides outside the gene matches: 13. CDR3 sequence: CASSRRGQGLWGTEAFF. CDR3 bases: TGTGCCAGTAGTAGACGCGGACAGGGGTTGTGGGGCACTGAAGCTTTCTTT.

This chain connects TRBV28 to TRBJ2-7; D not resolved. This CDR3 is 13 amino acids long. Trimming cost V 6 bases and J 0 bases, with 9 bases left between them. CDR1 and CDR2 (germline): MDHEN, SYDVKM. The CDR3: CASRVSSSYEQYF. CDR3 DNA: TGTGCCAGCAGGGTCAGTAGCTCCTACGAGCAGTACTTC.

The CDR3 DNA is TGTGCCAAGGACAAGTCCTCCTACGAGCAGTACTTC. Its protein product is CAKDKSSYEQYF. The chain carries TRBV21-1 and TRBJ2-7; the table gives TRBD1 as D, unverified against the DNA. TRBV21-1 is a recognized pseudogene. The CDR3 contains 12 residues.

This clone has just one count. The rearrangement joins TRBV7-2 to TRBJ1-5, with 9 bases identical to TRBD1. Trimming cost V 1 base and J 0 bases; bases outside gene matches: 4. Germline V lookup: CDR1 SGHTA, CDR2 FQGNSA. CDR3 length equals 17 residues. The DNA for the CDR3 is TGTGCCAGCAGCTTAGTTACAGGGGGCGATAGCAATCAGCCCCAGCATTTT. Protein sequence: CASSLVTGGDSNQPQHF.

The chain couples TRBV7-2 to TRBJ2-7, with 12 bases fitting TRBD1. CDR1 and CDR2 (germline): SGHTA, FQGNSA. V lost 4 bases, J lost 6 bases, and 7 bases stayed unmatched. The CDR3 runs to 15 residues. CDR3 region: CASSYSGTGGFEQYF. Here the CDR3 DNA reads TGTGCCAGCAGCTACTCCGGGACAGGGGGCTTCGAGCAGTACTTC.